This entry is about one TCR beta chain. The identical CDR3 is also encoded by other nucleotide sequences in the sample. RNA extraction and reverse transcription yielded cDNA as sequencing template. The data were produced by immunoSEQ multiplex PCR, yet TCRdb's version contains in-frame clones alone and is incomplete. This sample has under 250,000 clones, with 50% to 70% found just once. The V end was cut by 0 bases, the J end by 0 bases, with 5 bases between. From germline, CDR1 is GTSNPN and CDR2 SVGIG (reference sequence). CDR3 size: 13 residues. As to treatment: oral pan-JAK inhibitor, 5-10 mg twice daily. This sample was included in a study of CD8+ T cells in alopecia areata.

The V and J genes are TRBV30 and TRBJ1-2; D is unresolved. The sequencing here drew on CD4+ T cells sorted from blood, taken at week 4, from a patient treated with tofacitinib. The receptor was derived from a human donor with alopecia areata. The CDR3 region is CAWSVGPNYGYTF. The DNA for the CDR3 is TGTGCCTGGAGTGTAGGGCCTAACTATGGCTACACCTTC.